This T cell receptor (beta chain) is drawn from a study of post-analysis software for immune sequencing data. General observations from the study: Patients used about 5 TRBV segments, including TRBV5-6, TRBV5-1 and TRBV20-1, more often than controls. The F measure placed samples prepared in the same batch into strongly shared clusters. Diversity measured as normalized Chao1 was significantly lower in multiple sclerosis patients than in controls.

Presence of unique molecular identifiers characterized the TCR beta cDNA libraries. MiXCR, applied by TCRdb to the PCR reads, yields one record per CDR3 protein. The sample shows about 800,000 distinct CDR3 sequences, 25% to 30% of them seen only once. This clonotype was recorded a few times. Antigen: not known. Looked up from germline, CDR1 is SGHAT and CDR2 is FQNNGV. The CDR3 runs 15 residues. Sequencing was performed on blood. The source is a girl aged 5 to 17 with multiple sclerosis. The chain recombines TRBV11-2 with TRBJ2-7; TRBD1 aligns across 9 bases. Gene TRBJ2-5 matches the end of the DNA better, so the J call may be wrong. The CDR3 region is CASSAQQGASETQYF. In DNA form, the CDR3 reads TGTGCCAGCAGCGCTCAACAGGGGGCATCGGAGACCCAGTACTTC.